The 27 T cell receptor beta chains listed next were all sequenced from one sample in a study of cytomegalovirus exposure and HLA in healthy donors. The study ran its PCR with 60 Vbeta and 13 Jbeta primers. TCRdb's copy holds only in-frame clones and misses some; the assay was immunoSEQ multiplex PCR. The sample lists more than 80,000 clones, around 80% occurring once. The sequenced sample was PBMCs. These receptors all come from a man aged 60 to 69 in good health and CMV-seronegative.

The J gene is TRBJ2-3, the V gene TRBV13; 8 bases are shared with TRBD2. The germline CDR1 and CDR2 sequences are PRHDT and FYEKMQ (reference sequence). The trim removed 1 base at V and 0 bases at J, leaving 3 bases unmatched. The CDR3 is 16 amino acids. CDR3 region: CASSLVRGGSTDTQYF. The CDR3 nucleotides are TGTGCCAGCAGCTTAGTACGGGGGGGGAGCACAGATACGCAGTATTTT.

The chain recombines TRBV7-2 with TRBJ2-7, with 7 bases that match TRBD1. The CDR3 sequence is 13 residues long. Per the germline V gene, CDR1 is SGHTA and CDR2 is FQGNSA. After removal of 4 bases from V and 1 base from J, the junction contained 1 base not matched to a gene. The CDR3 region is CASSSQGSYEQYF. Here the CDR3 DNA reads TGTGCCAGCAGCTCACAGGGGTCCTACGAGCAGTACTTC.

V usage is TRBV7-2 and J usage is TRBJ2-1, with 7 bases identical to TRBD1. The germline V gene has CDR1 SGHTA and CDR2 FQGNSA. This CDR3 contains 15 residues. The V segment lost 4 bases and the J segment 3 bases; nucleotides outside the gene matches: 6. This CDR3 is CASSSEGASYNEQFF. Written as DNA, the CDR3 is TGTGCCAGCAGCTCCGAGGGGGCGAGCTACAATGAGCAGTTCTTC.

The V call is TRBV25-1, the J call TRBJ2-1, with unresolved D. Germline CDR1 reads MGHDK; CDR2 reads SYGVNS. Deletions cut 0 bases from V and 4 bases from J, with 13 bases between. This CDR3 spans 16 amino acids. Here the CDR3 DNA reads TGTGCCAGCAGTGAATATGTCGGCGGAAGATACAATGAGCAGTTCTTC. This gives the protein CASSEYVGGRYNEQFF.

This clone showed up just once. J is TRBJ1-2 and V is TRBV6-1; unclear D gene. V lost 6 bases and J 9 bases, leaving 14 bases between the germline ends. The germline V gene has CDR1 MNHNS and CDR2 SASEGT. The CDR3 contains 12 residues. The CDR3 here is CASRKERNSYTF. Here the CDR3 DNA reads TGTGCCAGCAGAAAGGAGAGGAATAGCTACACCTTC.

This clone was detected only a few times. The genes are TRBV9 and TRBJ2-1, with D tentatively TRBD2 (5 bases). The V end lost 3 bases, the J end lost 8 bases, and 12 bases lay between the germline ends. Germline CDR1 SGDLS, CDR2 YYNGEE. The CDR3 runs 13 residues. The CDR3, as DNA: TGTGCCAGCAGCGCAGGACTTTTTTATGAGCAGTTCTTC. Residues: CASSAGLFYEQFF. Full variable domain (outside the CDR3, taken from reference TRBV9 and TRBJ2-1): DSGVTQTPKHLITATGQRVTLRCSPRSGDLSVYWYQQSLDQGLQFLIQYYNGEERAKGNILERFSAQQFPDLHSELNLSSLELGDSALYFCASSAGLFYEQFFGPGTRLTVL.

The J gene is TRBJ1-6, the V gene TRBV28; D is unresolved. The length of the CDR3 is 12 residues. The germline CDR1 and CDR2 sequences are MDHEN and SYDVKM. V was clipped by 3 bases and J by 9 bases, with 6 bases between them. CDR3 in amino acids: CASSLTGSPLHF. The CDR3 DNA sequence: TGTGCCAGCAGTTTGACGGGTTCACCCCTCCACTTT.

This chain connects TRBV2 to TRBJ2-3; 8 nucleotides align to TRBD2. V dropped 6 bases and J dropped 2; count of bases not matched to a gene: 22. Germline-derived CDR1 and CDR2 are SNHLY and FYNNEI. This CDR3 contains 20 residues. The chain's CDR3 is CASSYWGSGGLQMITDTQYF. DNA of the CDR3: TGTGCCAGCAGCTACTGGGGAAGCGGGGGACTCCAAATGATCACAGATACGCAGTATTTT.

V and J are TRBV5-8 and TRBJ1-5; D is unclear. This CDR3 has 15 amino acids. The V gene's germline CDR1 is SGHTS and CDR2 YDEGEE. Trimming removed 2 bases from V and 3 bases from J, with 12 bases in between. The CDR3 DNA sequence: TGTGCCAGCAGCTTAGGAGGGAGACCCAATCAGCCCCAGCATTTT. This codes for CASSLGGRPNQPQHF.

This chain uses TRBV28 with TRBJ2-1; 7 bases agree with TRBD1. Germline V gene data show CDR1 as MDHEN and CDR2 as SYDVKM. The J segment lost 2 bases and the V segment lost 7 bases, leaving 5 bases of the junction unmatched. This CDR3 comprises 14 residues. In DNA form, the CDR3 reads TGTGCCAGCATTGTAGGGACAGCCTACAATGAGCAGTTCTTC. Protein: CASIVGTAYNEQFF.

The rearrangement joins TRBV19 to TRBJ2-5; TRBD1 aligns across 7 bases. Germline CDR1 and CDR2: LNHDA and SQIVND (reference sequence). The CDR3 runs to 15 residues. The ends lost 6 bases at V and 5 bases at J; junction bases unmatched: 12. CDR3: CASRTRQGNRETQYF. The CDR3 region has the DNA TGTGCCAGTAGAACCAGACAGGGTAATAGGGAGACCCAGTACTTC. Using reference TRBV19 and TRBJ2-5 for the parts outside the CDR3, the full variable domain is DGGITQSPKYLFRKEGQNVTLSCEQNLNHDAMYWYRQDPGQGLRLIYYSQIVNDFQKGDIAEGYSVSREKKESFPLTVTSAQKNPTAFYLCASRTRQGNRETQYFGPGTRLLVL.

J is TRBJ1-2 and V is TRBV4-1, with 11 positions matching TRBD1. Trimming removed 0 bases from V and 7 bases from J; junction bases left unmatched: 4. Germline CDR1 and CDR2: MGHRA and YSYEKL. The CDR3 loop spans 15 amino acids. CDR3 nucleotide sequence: TGCGCCAGCAGCCAAGAAGACGGACAGGGGGCTGGCTACACCTTC. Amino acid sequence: CASSQEDGQGAGYTF.

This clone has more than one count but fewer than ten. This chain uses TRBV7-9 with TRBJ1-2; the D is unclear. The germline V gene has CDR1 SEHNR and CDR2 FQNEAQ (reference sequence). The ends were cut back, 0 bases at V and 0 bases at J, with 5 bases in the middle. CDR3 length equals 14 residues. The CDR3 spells CASSLALSNYGYTF. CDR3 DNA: TGTGCCAGCAGCTTAGCCCTCTCTAACTATGGCTACACCTTC.

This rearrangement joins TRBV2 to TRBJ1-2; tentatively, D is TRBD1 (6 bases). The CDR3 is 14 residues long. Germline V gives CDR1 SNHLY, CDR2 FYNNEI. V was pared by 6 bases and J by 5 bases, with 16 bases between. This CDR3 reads CASRALDSSYGYTF. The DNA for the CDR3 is TGTGCCAGCAGGGCCCTGGACAGCAGTTATGGCTACACCTTC.

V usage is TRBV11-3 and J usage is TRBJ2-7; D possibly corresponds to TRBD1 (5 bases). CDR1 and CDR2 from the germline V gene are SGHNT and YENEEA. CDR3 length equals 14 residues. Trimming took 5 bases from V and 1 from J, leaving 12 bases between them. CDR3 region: CASSPKTASYEQYF. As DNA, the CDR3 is TGTGCCAGCAGCCCTAAGACAGCATCCTACGAGCAGTACTTC. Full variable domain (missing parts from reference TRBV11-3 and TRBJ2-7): EAGVVQSPRYKIIEKKQPVAFWCNPISGHNTLYWYLQNLGQGPELLIRYENEEAVDDSQLPKDRFSAERLKGVDSTLKIQPAELGDSAVYLCASSPKTASYEQYFGPGTRLTVT.

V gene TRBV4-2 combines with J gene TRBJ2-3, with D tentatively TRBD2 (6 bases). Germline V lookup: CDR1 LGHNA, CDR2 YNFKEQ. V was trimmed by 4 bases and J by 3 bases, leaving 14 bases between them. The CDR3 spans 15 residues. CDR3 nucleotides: TGTGCCAGCAGCCCCCAGGGAGGAGAGACAGATACGCAGTATTTT. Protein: CASSPQGGETDTQYF.

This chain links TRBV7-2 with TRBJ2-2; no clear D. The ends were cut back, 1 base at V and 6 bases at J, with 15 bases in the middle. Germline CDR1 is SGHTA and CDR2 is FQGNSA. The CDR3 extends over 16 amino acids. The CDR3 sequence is CASSLGLPPVAGELFF. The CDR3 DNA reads TGTGCCAGCAGCTTAGGTTTACCGCCGGTTGCCGGGGAGCTGTTTTTT.

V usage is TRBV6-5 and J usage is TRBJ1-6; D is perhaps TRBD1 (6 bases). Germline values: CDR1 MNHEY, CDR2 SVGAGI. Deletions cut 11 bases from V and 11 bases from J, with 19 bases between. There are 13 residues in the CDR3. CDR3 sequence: CAAGRDNRPPLHF. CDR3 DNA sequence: TGTGCCGCCGGCCGGGACAATCGACCACCCCTCCACTTT.

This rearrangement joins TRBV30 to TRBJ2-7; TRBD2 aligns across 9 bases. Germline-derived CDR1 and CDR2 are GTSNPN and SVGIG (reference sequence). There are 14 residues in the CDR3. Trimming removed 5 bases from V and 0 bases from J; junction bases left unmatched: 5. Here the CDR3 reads CAWGAGGSSYEQYF. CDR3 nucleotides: TGTGCCTGGGGAGCGGGGGGATCCTCCTACGAGCAGTACTTC.

CDR3 coding DNA: TGTGCCAGCAGCGGGGGGTACTACGAGCAGTACTTC. Encoded protein: CASSGGYYEQYF. V usage is TRBV4-2 and J usage is TRBJ2-7; perhaps TRBD2 as D (6 bases). The V and J ends lost 5 bases and 3 bases respectively, with 8 bases between them. The CDR3 extends over 12 amino acids. The germline gives CDR1 LGHNA, CDR2 YNFKEQ.

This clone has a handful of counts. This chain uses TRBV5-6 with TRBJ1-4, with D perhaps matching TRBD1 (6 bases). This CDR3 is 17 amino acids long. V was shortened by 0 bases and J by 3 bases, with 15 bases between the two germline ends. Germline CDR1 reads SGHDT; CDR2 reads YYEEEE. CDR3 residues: CASSLVAGASPNEKLFF. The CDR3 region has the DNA TGTGCCAGCAGCTTGGTGGCGGGGGCCAGCCCTAATGAAAAACTGTTTTTT.

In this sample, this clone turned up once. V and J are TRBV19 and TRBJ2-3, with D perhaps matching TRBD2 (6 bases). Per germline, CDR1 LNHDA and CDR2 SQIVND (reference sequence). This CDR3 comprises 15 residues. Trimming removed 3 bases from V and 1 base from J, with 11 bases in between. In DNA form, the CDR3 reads TGTGCCAGTAGTATCATAGCGGCCGGCACAGATACGCAGTATTTT. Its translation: CASSIIAAGTDTQYF.

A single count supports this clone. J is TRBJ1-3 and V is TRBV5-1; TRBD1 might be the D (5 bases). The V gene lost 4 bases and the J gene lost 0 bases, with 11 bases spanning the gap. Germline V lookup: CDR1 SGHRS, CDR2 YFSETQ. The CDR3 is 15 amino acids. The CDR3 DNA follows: TGCGCCAGCAGCATGGGACTTAACTCTGGAAACACCATATATTTT. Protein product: CASSMGLNSGNTIYF. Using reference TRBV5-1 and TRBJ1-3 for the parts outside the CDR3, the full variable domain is KAGVTQTPRYLIKTRGQQVTLSCSPISGHRSVSWYQQTPGQGLQFLFEYFSETQRNKGNFPGRFSGRQFSNSRSEMNVSTLELGDSALYLCASSMGLNSGNTIYFGEGSWLTVV.

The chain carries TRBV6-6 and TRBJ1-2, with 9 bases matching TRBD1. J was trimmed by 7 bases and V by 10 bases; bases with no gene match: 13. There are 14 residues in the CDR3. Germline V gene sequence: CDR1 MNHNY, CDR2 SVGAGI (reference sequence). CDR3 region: CATMGTGSGSGYTF. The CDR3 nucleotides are TGTGCCACCATGGGGACAGGGAGTGGCTCTGGCTACACCTTC.

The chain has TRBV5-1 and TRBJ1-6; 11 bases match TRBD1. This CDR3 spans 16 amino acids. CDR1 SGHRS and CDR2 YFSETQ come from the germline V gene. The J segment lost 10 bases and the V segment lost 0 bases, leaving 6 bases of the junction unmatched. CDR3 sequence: CASSLGSGQGGSPLHF. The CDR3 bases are TGCGCCAGCAGCTTGGGATCGGGACAGGGGGGATCACCCCTCCACTTT.

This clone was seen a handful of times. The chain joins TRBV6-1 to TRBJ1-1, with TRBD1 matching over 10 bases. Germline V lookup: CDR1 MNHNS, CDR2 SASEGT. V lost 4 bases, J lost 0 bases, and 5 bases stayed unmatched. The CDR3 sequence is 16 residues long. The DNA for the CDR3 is TGTGCCAGCAGTGCCCCGGGACAGGGGATGAACACTGAAGCTTTCTTT. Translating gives CASSAPGQGMNTEAFF.

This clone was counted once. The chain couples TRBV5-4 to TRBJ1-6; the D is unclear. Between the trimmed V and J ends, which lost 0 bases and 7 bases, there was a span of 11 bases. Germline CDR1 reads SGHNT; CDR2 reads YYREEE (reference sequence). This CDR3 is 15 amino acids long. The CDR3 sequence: CASSLGEVPNSPLHF. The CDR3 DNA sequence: TGTGCCAGCAGCTTGGGCGAGGTACCGAATTCACCCCTCCACTTT.